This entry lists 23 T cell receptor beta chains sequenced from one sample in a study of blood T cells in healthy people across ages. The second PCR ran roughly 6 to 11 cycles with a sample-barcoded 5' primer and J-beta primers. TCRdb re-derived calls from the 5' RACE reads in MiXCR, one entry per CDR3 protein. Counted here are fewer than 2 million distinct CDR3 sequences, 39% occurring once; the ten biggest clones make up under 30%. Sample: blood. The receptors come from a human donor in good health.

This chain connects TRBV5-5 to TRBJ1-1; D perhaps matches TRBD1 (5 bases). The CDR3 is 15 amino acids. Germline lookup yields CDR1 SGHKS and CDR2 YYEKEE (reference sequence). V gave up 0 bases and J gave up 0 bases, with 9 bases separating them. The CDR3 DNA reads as TGTGCCAGCAGCTTGGGACAGAGATTGAACACTGAAGCTTTCTTT. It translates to CASSLGQRLNTEAFF.

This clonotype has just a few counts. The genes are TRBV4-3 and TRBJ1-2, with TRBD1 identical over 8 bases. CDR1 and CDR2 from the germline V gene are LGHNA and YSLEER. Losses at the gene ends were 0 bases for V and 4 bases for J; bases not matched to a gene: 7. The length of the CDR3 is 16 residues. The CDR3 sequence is CASSQDWQGALYGYTF. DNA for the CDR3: TGCGCCAGCAGCCAAGATTGGCAGGGGGCTCTCTATGGCTACACCTTC.

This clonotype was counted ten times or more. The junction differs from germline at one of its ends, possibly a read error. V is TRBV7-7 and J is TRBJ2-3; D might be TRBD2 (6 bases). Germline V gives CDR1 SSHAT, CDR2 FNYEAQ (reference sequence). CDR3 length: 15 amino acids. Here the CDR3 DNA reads TGTGCTAGCAGCCCGGGACTTCAACCGCGAGATACGCAGTATTTT. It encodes CASSPGLQPRDTQYF. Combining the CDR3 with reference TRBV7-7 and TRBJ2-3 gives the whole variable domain GAGVSQSPRYKVTKRGQDVTLRCDPISSHATLYWYQQALGQGPEFLTYFNYEAQPDKSGLPSDRFSAERPEGSISTLTIQRTEQRDSAMYRCASSPGLQPRDTQYFGPGTRLTVL.

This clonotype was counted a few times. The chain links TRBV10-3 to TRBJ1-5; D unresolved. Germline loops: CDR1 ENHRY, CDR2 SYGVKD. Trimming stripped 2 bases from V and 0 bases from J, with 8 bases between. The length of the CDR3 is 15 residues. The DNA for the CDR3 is TGTGCCATCAGTGAGACACCTAATAGCAATCAGCCCCAGCATTTT. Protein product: CAISETPNSNQPQHF.

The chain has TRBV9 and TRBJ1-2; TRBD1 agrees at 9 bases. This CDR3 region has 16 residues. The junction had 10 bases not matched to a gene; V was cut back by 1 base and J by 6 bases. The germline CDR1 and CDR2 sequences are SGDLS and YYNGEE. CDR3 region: CASSVTAGQGPDGYTF. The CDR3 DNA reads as TGTGCCAGCAGCGTAACAGCGGGACAGGGCCCTGATGGCTACACCTTC.

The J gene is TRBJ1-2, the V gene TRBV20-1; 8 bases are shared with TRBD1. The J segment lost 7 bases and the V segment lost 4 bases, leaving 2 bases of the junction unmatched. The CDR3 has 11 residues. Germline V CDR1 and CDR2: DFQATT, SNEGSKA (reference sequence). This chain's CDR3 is CSATGGFGYTF. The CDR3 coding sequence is TGCAGTGCTACAGGGGGCTTTGGCTACACCTTC.

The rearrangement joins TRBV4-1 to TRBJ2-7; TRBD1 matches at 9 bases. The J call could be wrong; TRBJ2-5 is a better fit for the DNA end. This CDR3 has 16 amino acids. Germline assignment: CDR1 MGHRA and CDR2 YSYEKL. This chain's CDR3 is CASSQETGGLGETQYF. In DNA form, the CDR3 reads TGCGCCAGCAGCCAAGAAACAGGGGGCTTAGGGGAGACCCAGTACTTC.

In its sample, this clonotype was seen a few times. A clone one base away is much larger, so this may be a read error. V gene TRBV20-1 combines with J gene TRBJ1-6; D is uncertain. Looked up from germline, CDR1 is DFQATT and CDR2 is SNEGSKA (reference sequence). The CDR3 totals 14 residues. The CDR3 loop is CSALGGSVNSPPHF. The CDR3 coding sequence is TGCAGTGCCTTAGGTGGCAGTGTCAATTCACCCCCCCACTTT.

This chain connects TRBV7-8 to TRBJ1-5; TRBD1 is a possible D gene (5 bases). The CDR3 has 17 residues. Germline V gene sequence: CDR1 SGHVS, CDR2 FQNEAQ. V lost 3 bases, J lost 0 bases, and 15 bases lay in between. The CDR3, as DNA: TGTGCCAGCAGCTTGGGGGGTCTCCTAACTAGCAATCAGCCCCAGCATTTT. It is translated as CASSLGGLLTSNQPQHF.

This CDR3 reads CASSYSQGFEQFF. The CDR3 nucleotides read TGTGCCAGCAGTTACTCTCAGGGCTTTGAGCAGTTCTTC. The chain joins TRBV6-6 to TRBJ2-1, with a possible D match to TRBD1 (5 bases). CDR1 and CDR2 (germline): MNHNY, SVGAGI (reference sequence). The CDR3 consists of 13 residues. Trimming took off 0 bases at V and 9 bases at J, with 9 bases between the two ends.

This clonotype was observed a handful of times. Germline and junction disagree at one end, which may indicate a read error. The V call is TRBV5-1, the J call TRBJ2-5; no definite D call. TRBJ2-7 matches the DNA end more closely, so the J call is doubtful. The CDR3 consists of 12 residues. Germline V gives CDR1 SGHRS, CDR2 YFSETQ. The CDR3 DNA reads TGCACCAGCAGCCGAACCACAGACGAGCAGTACTTC. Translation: CTSSRTTDEQYF.

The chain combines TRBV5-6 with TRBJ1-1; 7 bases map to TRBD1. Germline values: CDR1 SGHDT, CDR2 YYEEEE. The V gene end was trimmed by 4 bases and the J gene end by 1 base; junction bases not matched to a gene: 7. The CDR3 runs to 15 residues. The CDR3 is CASSNRDRENTEAFF. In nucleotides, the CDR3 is TGTGCCAGCAGCAACCGGGACAGAGAGAACACTGAAGCTTTCTTT.

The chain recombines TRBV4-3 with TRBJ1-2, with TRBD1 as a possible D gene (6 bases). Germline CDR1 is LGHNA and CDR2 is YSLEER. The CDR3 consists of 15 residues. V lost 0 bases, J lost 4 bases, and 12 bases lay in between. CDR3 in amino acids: CASSQDSQGSYGYTF. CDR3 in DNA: TGCGCCAGCAGCCAAGACTCCCAGGGGAGCTATGGCTACACCTTC.

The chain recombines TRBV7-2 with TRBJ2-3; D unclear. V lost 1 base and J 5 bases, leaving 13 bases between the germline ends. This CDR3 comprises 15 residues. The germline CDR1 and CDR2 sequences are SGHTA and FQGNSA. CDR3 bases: TGTGCCAGCAGCTTAGAGGGTCCGCCGTTAGATACGCAGTATTTT. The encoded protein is CASSLEGPPLDTQYF.

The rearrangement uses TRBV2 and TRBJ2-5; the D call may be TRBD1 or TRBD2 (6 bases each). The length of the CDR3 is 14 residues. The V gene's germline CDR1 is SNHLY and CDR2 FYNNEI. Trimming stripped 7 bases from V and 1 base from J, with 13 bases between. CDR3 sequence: CASKGGQLQETQYF. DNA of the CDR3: TGTGCCAGCAAGGGGGGACAACTCCAAGAGACCCAGTACTTC. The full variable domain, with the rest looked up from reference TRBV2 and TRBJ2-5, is EPEVTQTPSHQVTQMGQEVILRCVPISNHLYFYWYRQILGQKVEFLVSFYNNEISEKSEIFDDQFSVERPDGSNFTLKIRSTKLEDSAMYFCASKGGQLQETQYFGPGTRLLVL.

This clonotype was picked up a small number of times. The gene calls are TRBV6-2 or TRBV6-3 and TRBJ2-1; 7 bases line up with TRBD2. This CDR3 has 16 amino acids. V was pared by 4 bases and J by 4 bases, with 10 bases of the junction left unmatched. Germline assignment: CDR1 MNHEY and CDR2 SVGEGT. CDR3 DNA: TGTGCCAGCAGTTCCGGCTCGGGCGGGGGTTACAATGAGCAGTTCTTC. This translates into CASSSGSGGGYNEQFF.

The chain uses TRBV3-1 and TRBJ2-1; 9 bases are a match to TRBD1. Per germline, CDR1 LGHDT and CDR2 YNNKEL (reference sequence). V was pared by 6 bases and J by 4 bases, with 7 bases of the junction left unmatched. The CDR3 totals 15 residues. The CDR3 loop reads CASSRTGGEYNEQFF. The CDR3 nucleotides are TGTGCCAGCAGTCGAACAGGGGGCGAGTACAATGAGCAGTTCTTC.

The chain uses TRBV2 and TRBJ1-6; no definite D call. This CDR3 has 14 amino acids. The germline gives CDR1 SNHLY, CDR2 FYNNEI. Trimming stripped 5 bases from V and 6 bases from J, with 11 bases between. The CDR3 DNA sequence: TGTGCCAGCAGTTGGCGGCAGGCTAATTCACCCCTCCACTTT. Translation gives CASSWRQANSPLHF.

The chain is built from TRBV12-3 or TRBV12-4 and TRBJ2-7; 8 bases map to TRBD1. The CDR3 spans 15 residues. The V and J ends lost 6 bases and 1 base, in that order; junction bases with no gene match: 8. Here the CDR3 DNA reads TGTGCCAGCAGAATTGGGCAGGGGGCATCCTACGAGCAGTACTTC. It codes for CASRIGQGASYEQYF.

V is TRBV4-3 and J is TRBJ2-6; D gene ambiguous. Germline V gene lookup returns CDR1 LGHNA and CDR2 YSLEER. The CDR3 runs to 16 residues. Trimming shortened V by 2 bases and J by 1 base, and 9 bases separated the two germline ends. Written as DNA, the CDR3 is TGCGCCAGCAGCCAACATTACGAATCTGGGGCCAACGTCCTGACTTTC. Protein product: CASSQHYESGANVLTF.

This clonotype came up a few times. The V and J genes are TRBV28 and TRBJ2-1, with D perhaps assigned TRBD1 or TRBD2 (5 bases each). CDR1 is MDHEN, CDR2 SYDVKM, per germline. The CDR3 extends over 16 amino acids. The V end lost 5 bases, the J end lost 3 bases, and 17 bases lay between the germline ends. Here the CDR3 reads CASSPPRGALYNEQFF. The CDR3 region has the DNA TGTGCCAGCAGTCCCCCAAGGGGAGCCCTCTACAATGAGCAGTTCTTC.

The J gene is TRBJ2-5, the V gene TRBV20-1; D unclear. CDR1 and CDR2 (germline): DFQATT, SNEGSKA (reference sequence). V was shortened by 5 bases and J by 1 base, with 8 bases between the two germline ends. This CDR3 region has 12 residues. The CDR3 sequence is CSAPLAQETQYF. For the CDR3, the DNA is TGCAGTGCTCCACTGGCCCAAGAGACCCAGTACTTC.

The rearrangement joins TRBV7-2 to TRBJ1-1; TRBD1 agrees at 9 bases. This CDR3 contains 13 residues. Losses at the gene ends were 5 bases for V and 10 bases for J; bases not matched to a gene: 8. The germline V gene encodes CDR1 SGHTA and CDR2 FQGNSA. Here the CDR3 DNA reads TGTGCCAGCAGCCGTGACAGGGGGTGGGTAGCTTTCTTT. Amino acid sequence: CASSRDRGWVAFF.